Given below is one T cell receptor (beta chain) in context. Germline is not matched at one junction end, which may reflect a read error. The sample comes from a study of tumor and adjacent non-tumor tissue in lung cancer. From germline, CDR1 is MGHRA and CDR2 YSYEKL. CDR3 length: 15 residues. Three rounds of nested PCR, following a modified ARM-PCR protocol, produced the TCRbeta library. Via MiXCR, TCRdb re-called the multiplex PCR reads, giving one row per CDR3 protein. The data hold tens of thousands of distinct CDR3 sequences, with roughly 73% observed a single time. The template was RNA from unsorted bulk tissue.

The chain is built from TRBV4-1 and TRBJ2-5; TRBD1 matches at 9 bases. This receptor was identified in a woman between 45 and 65 years old with non-small cell lung cancer. The sequencing input was lung tumor tissue. CDR3 DNA: TGCGCCAGCAACCAAGTGGGGACAGGGAAAGAGACCCAATACTTC. Protein: CASNQVGTGKETQYF.